The 8 T cell receptor beta chains below were found in one sample sequenced in a study of blood T cell repertoires in COVID-19. TCRdb keeps only in-frame clones here, not all; method: immunoSEQ multiplex PCR. This table holds about 260,000 clones, 70% to 85% found once. Sample: peripheral blood. These TCRs come from a woman of 80 years or more with acute or convalescent COVID-19.

This clone appeared a single time. The V call is TRBV11-2, the J call TRBJ1-2, with 8 bases that match TRBD1. Trimming took 1 base from V and 12 from J; bases not matched to a gene: 10. CDR1 and CDR2 (germline): SGHAT, FQNNGV. The CDR3 is 14 amino acids. The CDR3 region is CASSLGVDRVKNTF. DNA of the CDR3: TGTGCCAGCAGCTTAGGGGTGGACAGGGTGAAGAACACCTTC.

V gene TRBV11-3 combines with J gene TRBJ2-3, with D unresolved. Looked up from germline, CDR1 is SGHNT and CDR2 is YENEEA. Trimming shortened V by 4 bases and J by 5 bases, and 10 bases separated the two germline ends. The CDR3 contains 13 residues. CDR3 nucleotide sequence: TGTGCCAGCAGCTCGTCCGGGTTAGATACGCAGTATTTT. Translating it yields CASSSSGLDTQYF.

The rearrangement links TRBV7-2 to TRBJ1-1; 11 bases align to TRBD1. Unmatched junction bases numbered 3, after V lost 5 bases and J lost 1 base. Germline CDR1 and CDR2: SGHTA and FQGNSA. The CDR3 is 15 amino acids. CDR3 protein: CASSPGTGGNTEAFF. The CDR3 DNA reads as TGTGCCAGCAGCCCCGGGACAGGGGGGAACACTGAAGCTTTCTTT.

This chain uses TRBV4-2 with TRBJ2-2, with TRBD2 matching over 13 bases. Germline V CDR1 and CDR2: LGHNA, YNFKEQ. The CDR3 runs 16 residues. The ends lost 6 bases at V and 7 bases at J; junction bases unmatched: 8. The CDR3 nucleotides read TGTGCCAGCAGGGAACTAGCGGGGGGGCTCAGCGGGGAGCTGTTTTTT. Translating it yields CASRELAGGLSGELFF.

The chain is built from TRBV5-1 and TRBJ2-1; 10 bases are a match to TRBD1. V lost 4 bases and J lost 3; bases outside the gene matches: 7. Germline V CDR1 and CDR2: SGHRS, YFSETQ. The CDR3 is 16 residues long. CDR3 DNA sequence: TGCGCCAGCAGCACGGCCGGGACAGGGGTCTACAATGAGCAGTTCTTC. It specifies CASSTAGTGVYNEQFF.

In this sample, this clone turned up once. This chain connects TRBV28 to TRBJ1-1; tentative D call: TRBD1 (6 bases). The CDR3 loop spans 14 amino acids. Germline V gives CDR1 MDHEN, CDR2 SYDVKM. V was trimmed by 2 bases and J by 4 bases, leaving 11 bases between them. The CDR3 nucleotides are TGTGCCAGCAGTTTAAGCCAGGGGTTCACTGAAGCTTTCTTT. It is translated as CASSLSQGFTEAFF.

This sequence joins TRBV5-1 and TRBJ1-1, with TRBD1 matching 8 bases. Trimming cost V 0 bases and J 1 base; bases outside gene matches: 5. This CDR3 is built from 16 residues. The germline gives CDR1 SGHRS, CDR2 YFSETQ. The CDR3, as DNA: TGCGCCAGCAGCTTGGCGGTAGGACAGGGGAACACTGAAGCTTTCTTT. Translating it yields CASSLAVGQGNTEAFF.

The chain carries TRBV28 and TRBJ1-2; possible D gene TRBD1, 6 bases. This CDR3 contains 13 residues. The V end was cut by 5 bases, the J end by 3 bases, with 10 bases between. CDR1 is MDHEN, CDR2 SYDVKM, per germline. The CDR3 region is CASSQGQYYGYTF. CDR3 nucleotides: TGTGCCAGCAGTCAAGGACAGTACTATGGCTACACCTTC.